The 24 T cell receptor beta chains below come from one sample, sequenced in a study of T cells in Graves' hyperthyroidism and ophthalmopathy. The TCR beta CDR3 regions underwent amplification using RNA transcripts as the source. The HTBI primer set served for first-round RT-PCR of the TCR CDR3. MiXCR was run by TCRdb on the multiplex PCR reads, yielding one entry per CDR3 protein. The sample records 480,000 or so distinct CDR3 sequences, 46% being singletons. Material for sequencing was peripheral blood or thyroid tissue (not recorded which). The receptors stem from an adult woman with Graves' disease, either hyperthyroidism or ophthalmopathy (not recorded which).

Concerning this clonotype itself: A junction end diverges from the germline sequence, so it may reflect a read error. The V gene is TRBV5-1, the J gene TRBJ2-7; a possible D gene is TRBD2 (6 bases). The V gene's germline CDR1 is SGHRS and CDR2 YFSETQ. CDR3 length equals 14 residues. CDR3 region: CASSLGSGAYEQYF. The DNA for the CDR3 is TGTGCCAGCAGTTTGGGTAGCGGAGCCTACGAGCAGTACTTC.

This clonotype occurred a few times. The chain uses TRBV2 and TRBJ2-2; D is tentatively TRBD1 or TRBD2 (5 bases each). The CDR3 is 14 residues long. Per germline, CDR1 SNHLY and CDR2 FYNNEI. Between the trimmed V and J ends, which lost 4 bases and 5 bases, there was a span of 11 bases. CDR3 region: CASSVGAGTGELFF. The CDR3 DNA reads as TGTGCCAGCAGTGTCGGGGCAGGGACCGGGGAGCTGTTTTTT.

The V and J genes are TRBV6-5 and TRBJ1-2; 10 nucleotides align to TRBD1. In germline, CDR1 is MNHEY, CDR2 SVGAGI. The CDR3 spans 16 residues. Trimming took 5 bases from V and 5 from J; bases not matched to a gene: 11. CDR3 sequence: CASSDRDRGLRYGYTF. The CDR3 DNA sequence: TGTGCCAGCAGTGACCGGGACAGGGGTCTCCGGTATGGCTACACCTTC.

Only a few counts were recorded for this clonotype. The V gene is TRBV20-1, the J gene TRBJ2-5, with D perhaps matching TRBD1 or TRBD2 (6 bases each). The CDR3 is 14 residues long. Germline assignment: CDR1 DFQATT and CDR2 SNEGSKA (reference sequence). V lost 6 bases and J lost 0, with 14 bases in between. CDR3 in amino acids: CSAPGAGHQETQYF. The CDR3 DNA is TGCAGTGCCCCGGGGGCGGGACACCAAGAGACCCAGTACTTC.

The sample holds many counts of this clonotype. This chain joins TRBV10-3 and TRBJ2-3; TRBD2 matches 10 bases. CDR3 length: 15 residues. Germline V gene lookup returns CDR1 ENHRY and CDR2 SYGVKD. V was pared by 2 bases and J by 2 bases, with 1 base of the junction left unmatched. The CDR3 DNA reads as TGTGCCATCAGTGAGGGACTAGCGGCCACAGATACGCAGTATTTT. Protein sequence: CAISEGLAATDTQYF.

The genes are TRBV5-1 and TRBJ1-6; no firm D call. The V and J ends lost 0 bases and 5 bases respectively, with 6 bases between them. The CDR3 runs to 14 residues. Germline-derived CDR1 and CDR2 are SGHRS and YFSETQ. The CDR3 sequence: CASSLGLNNSPLHF. The CDR3 DNA reads TGCGCCAGCAGCTTGGGACTTAATAATTCACCCCTCCACTTT.

This clonotype was seen ten or more times. The CDR3 sequence: CASSLISQETQYF. CDR3 in DNA: TGTGCCAGCAGCTTGATTTCTCAAGAGACCCAGTACTTC. The chain carries TRBV7-2 and TRBJ2-5; no clear D. This CDR3 is 13 amino acids long. V dropped 3 bases and J dropped 2 bases, with 7 bases sitting between them. Germline V gives CDR1 SGHTA, CDR2 FQGNSA. Complete variable domain (other parts from reference TRBV7-2 and TRBJ2-5): GAGVSQSPSNKVTEKGKDVELRCDPISGHTALYWYRQSLGQGLEFLIYFQGNSAPDKSGLPSDRFSAERTGGSVSTLTIQRTQQEDSAVYLCASSLISQETQYFGPGTRLLVL.

The rearrangement joins TRBV2 to TRBJ2-6; TRBD1 matches 8 bases. Germline-derived CDR1 and CDR2 are SNHLY and FYNNEI. Trimming cost V 8 bases and J 0 bases; bases outside gene matches: 21. The CDR3 is 21 residues long. CDR3 in amino acids: CASGYARQGWALLSGANVLTF. The CDR3 DNA reads as TGTGCCAGCGGTTATGCTAGACAGGGGTGGGCCCTCCTCTCTGGGGCCAACGTCCTGACTTTC.

This chain uses TRBV6-5 with TRBJ2-7, with TRBD2 as a possible D gene (6 bases). Germline CDR1 MNHEY, CDR2 SVGAGI. Trimming cost V 2 bases and J 2 bases, with 13 bases left between them. The CDR3 loop spans 15 amino acids. In DNA form, the CDR3 reads TGTGCCAGCAGTTACACCCCGGGAGAAGCCTACGAGCAGTACTTC. Translation gives CASSYTPGEAYEQYF.

The sample holds a few counts of this clonotype. The V call is TRBV29-1, the J call TRBJ1-2; TRBD1 matches 8 bases. J was trimmed by 9 bases and V by 1 base; bases with no gene match: 4. There are 12 residues in the CDR3. Germline CDR1 and CDR2: SQVTM and ANQGSEA. The CDR3 sequence: CSVEGQGTRYTF. DNA of the CDR3: TGCAGCGTTGAAGGACAGGGGACCCGCTACACCTTC.

In its sample, this clonotype was seen many times. The V gene is TRBV7-9, the J gene TRBJ2-2, with TRBD2 matching 10 bases. Germline lookup yields CDR1 SEHNR and CDR2 FQNEAQ (reference sequence). The CDR3 is made up of 15 amino acids. V shed 5 bases and J 4 bases; nucleotides not matched to a gene: 4. The CDR3 DNA is TGTGCCAGCAGCCGCAGACTAGCGGGCACCGGGGAGCTGTTTTTT. It translates to CASSRRLAGTGELFF.

The sample holds many counts of this clonotype. The rearrangement joins TRBV7-2 to TRBJ1-2; D possibly corresponds to TRBD1 (6 bases). Per germline, CDR1 SGHTA and CDR2 FQGNSA. The CDR3 length is 15 residues. Trimming took off 1 base at V and 8 bases at J, with 17 bases between the two ends. The CDR3 loop reads CASSLVAGTNAGYTF. The CDR3, as DNA: TGTGCCAGCAGCTTAGTTGCCGGGACAAATGCGGGCTACACCTTC.

The rearrangement joins TRBV25-1 to TRBJ2-5, with unresolved D. Per germline, CDR1 MGHDK and CDR2 SYGVNS. Trimming stripped 6 bases from V and 4 bases from J, with 21 bases between. The CDR3 consists of 16 residues. For the CDR3, the DNA is TGTGCCAGCAGCGTTATACTGCACGGTCGAGGAGAGACCCAGTACTTC. This encodes CASSVILHGRGETQYF. The entire variable domain, with the rest obtained from reference TRBV25-1 and TRBJ2-5, is as follows: EADIYQTPRYLVIGTGKKITLECSQTMGHDKMYWYQQDPGMELHLIHYSYGVNSTEKGDLSSESTVSRIRTEHFPLTLESARPSHTSQYLCASSVILHGRGETQYFGPGTRLLVL.

The sample holds many counts of this clonotype. The chain has TRBV20-1 and TRBJ2-7; 10 bases map to TRBD2. The CDR3 spans 13 residues. The V segment lost 7 bases and the J segment 6 bases; nucleotides outside the gene matches: 9. Per germline, CDR1 DFQATT and CDR2 SNEGSKA (reference sequence). For the CDR3, the DNA is TGCAGTGGGGGAATAGCGGGGGGCTCCGAGCAGTACTTC. Translated, it gives CSGGIAGGSEQYF.

This clonotype was detected many times. V usage is TRBV19 and J usage is TRBJ1-1; unclear D gene. The V and J ends lost 9 bases and 4 bases respectively, with 6 bases between them. CDR3 length equals 10 residues. Per the germline V gene, CDR1 is LNHDA and CDR2 is SQIVND (reference sequence). As DNA, the CDR3 is TGTGCCAGAGAGGGCACTGAAGCTTTCTTT. Translated: CAREGTEAFF.

The J gene is TRBJ2-5, the V gene TRBV7-2; the match to TRBD2 covers 7 bases. The CDR3 sequence is 17 residues long. The ends lost 5 bases at V and 2 bases at J; junction bases unmatched: 14. Per the germline V gene, CDR1 is SGHTA and CDR2 is FQGNSA. The CDR3 loop is CASSVTQTWGGQETQYF. The CDR3 DNA is TGTGCCAGCAGCGTCACCCAAACATGGGGGGGACAAGAGACCCAGTACTTC.

This clonotype was picked up one time. V and J are TRBV11-2 and TRBJ1-2; D may be TRBD1 (6 bases). This CDR3 contains 16 residues. V was clipped by 4 bases and J by 6 bases, with 21 bases between them. Germline V CDR1 and CDR2: SGHAT, FQNNGV. CDR3 region: CASSSATPTGYDGYTF. In DNA form, the CDR3 reads TGTGCCAGCAGCTCGGCAACCCCCACAGGGTATGATGGCTACACCTTC.

This clonotype was seen repeatedly, ten times or more. V gene TRBV20-1 combines with J gene TRBJ1-1, with D uncertain. CDR3 size: 13 residues. CDR1 DFQATT and CDR2 SNEGSKA come from the germline V gene (reference sequence). Trimming shortened V by 6 bases and J by 1 base, and 12 bases separated the two germline ends. The CDR3 protein is CSANKDGNTEAFF. For the CDR3, the DNA is TGCAGTGCAAACAAAGACGGGAACACTGAAGCTTTCTTT.

About this clonotype: Just one base apart from a much larger clone, this may be a read error. This chain links TRBV12-3 or TRBV12-4 with TRBJ1-2, with a tentative D call TRBD1 (6 bases). The CDR3 is 14 amino acids. The CDR3 region is CASSLGGANYGHTF. The CDR3 coding sequence is TGTGCCAGCAGTCTAGGGGGGGCTAACTATGGCCACACCTTC.

This clonotype was detected only once. The chain couples TRBV7-9 to TRBJ1-2; 10 nucleotides line up with TRBD1. The length of the CDR3 is 15 residues. CDR1 SEHNR and CDR2 FQNEAQ come from the germline V gene (reference sequence). Trimming at V came to 0 bases and at J to 6 bases, leaving 4 bases not matched to a gene. The CDR3 spells CASSLAGDRGDGYTF. The CDR3, as DNA: TGTGCCAGCAGCTTAGCGGGGGACAGGGGAGATGGCTACACCTTC.

This chain links TRBV25-1 with TRBJ1-1; D remains unclear. The germline V gene has CDR1 MGHDK and CDR2 SYGVNS. Trimming stripped 1 base from V and 1 base from J, with 7 bases between. The CDR3 covers 14 residues. The chain's CDR3 is CASSESASNTEAFF. The CDR3 DNA reads TGTGCCAGCAGTGAATCAGCCTCGAACACTGAAGCTTTCTTT.

This clonotype was recorded at least ten times. This rearrangement joins TRBV4-1 to TRBJ2-5; D tentatively reads TRBD1 or TRBD2 (5 bases each). The CDR3 contains 13 residues. CDR1 MGHRA and CDR2 YSYEKL come from the germline V gene. V was pared by 4 bases and J by 5 bases, with 11 bases between. The CDR3 DNA follows: TGCGCCAGCAGCCCGGGGACGTTGGAGACCCAGTACTTC. This gives the protein CASSPGTLETQYF.

The rearrangement joins TRBV6-6 to TRBJ1-1, with D hard to call. Trimming stripped 5 bases from V and 1 base from J, with 11 bases between. CDR3 length: 14 amino acids. Germline lookup yields CDR1 MNHNY and CDR2 SVGAGI (reference sequence). The CDR3 DNA sequence: TGTGCCAGCAGTCAAGCCGTAACGAACACTGAAGCTTTCTTT. Encoded protein: CASSQAVTNTEAFF.

This clonotype was seen only a few times. This sequence joins TRBV6-5 and TRBJ2-7; 8 nucleotides agree with TRBD2. Germline-derived CDR1 and CDR2 are MNHEY and SVGAGI. The length of the CDR3 is 13 residues. Unmatched junction bases numbered 8, after V lost 11 bases and J lost 2 bases. DNA of the CDR3: TGTGCCGCGGGAACTAGCGGAACCTACGAGCAGTACTTC. Translation gives CAAGTSGTYEQYF.